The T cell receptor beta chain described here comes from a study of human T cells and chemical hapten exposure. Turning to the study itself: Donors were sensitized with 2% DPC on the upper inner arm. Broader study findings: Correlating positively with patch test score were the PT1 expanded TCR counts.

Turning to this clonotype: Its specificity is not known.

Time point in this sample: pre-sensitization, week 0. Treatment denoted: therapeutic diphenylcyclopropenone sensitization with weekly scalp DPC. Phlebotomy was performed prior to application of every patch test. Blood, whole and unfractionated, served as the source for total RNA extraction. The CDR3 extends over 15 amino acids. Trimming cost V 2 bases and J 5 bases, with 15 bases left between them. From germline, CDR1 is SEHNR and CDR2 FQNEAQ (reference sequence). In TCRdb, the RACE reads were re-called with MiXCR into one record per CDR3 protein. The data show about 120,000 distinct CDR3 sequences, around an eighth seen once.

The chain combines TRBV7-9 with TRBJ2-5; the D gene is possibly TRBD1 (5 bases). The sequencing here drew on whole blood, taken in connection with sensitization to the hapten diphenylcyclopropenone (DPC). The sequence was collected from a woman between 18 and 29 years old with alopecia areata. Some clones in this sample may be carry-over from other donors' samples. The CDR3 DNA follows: TGTGCCAGCAGCTTAAGGGGCAGCTTGTTTGAGACCCAGTACTTC. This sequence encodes CASSLRGSLFETQYF. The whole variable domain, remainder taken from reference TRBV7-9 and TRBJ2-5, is DTGVSQNPRHKITKRGQNVTFRCDPISEHNRLYWYRQTLGQGPEFLTYFQNEAQLEKSRLLSDRFSAERPKGSFSTLEIQRTEQGDSAMYLCASSLRGSLFETQYFGPGTRLLVL.